This T cell receptor beta chain derives from a study of T cell repertoires in cytomegalovirus infection. Background on the study: Through public TCR beta signatures, both CMV infection and matching HLA type were indicated. General study points: CMV-specific HLA-C-restricted TCR beta clonotypes dominated the ex vivo response.

Notes on this clonotype: Its specificity is not known.

Trimming removed 5 bases from V and 5 bases from J; junction bases left unmatched: 4. CDR3 length equals 14 residues. Germline-derived CDR1 and CDR2 are LNHDA and SQIVND (reference sequence). TCRdb reprocessed the reads via MiXCR and lists one record per CDR3 protein. Of some 680,000 distinct CDR3 sequences listed, about 40% are singletons. V usage is TRBV19 and J usage is TRBJ1-4; 8 positions match TRBD1. The sample was PBMCs. The sequence was collected from a human donor in good health (CMV status not recorded). Some clones in this sample may be carry-over from other donors' samples. CDR3 nucleotide sequence: TGTGCCAGTAGTGACAGGGGAGGGAATGAAAAACTGTTTTTT. It encodes CASSDRGGNEKLFF. The full variable domain, with the rest looked up from reference TRBV19 and TRBJ1-4, is DGGITQSPKYLFRKEGQNVTLSCEQNLNHDAMYWYRQDPGQGLRLIYYSQIVNDFQKGDIAEGYSVSREKKESFPLTVTSAQKNPTAFYLCASSDRGGNEKLFFGSGTQLSVL.